The T cell receptor beta chain described here comes from a study of CD8 T cells in Susac syndrome. CD8+ and CD4+ T cells circulating in blood were sequenced for TCR beta. In contrast to the negatively isolated CD8+ and CD4+ T cells, TEMRA cells were FACS-enriched. The study, taken as a whole, reports: That the number of individuals in its TCR sequencing and HLA analysis was relatively small was acknowledged by the study.

Worth noting for this clonotype: Its antigen is still unknown.

After extraction with the RNeasy kit, about 0.45 to 1 ug of the RNA was reverse transcribed using random hexamers. An immunoSEQ multiplex PCR generated amplified TCR beta CDR3 products spanning 54 Vbeta and 13 Jbeta. MiXCR was run by TCRdb on the immunoSEQ multiplex PCR reads, yielding one entry per CDR3 protein. Among 150,000 to 250,000 distinct CDR3 sequences, nearly 95% were seen once, and the ten largest hold approximately 0.093%. This clonotype was sampled from a human donor with multiple sclerosis. Input material: CD4+ T cells from PBMCs.

The CDR3 is CAGYEPTQKNTGELFF. Here the CDR3 DNA reads TGTGCCGGCTATGAACCTACCCAGAAGAACACCGGGGAGCTGTTTTTT. The V call is TRBV12-3 or TRBV12-4, the J call TRBJ2-2; D unclear. The CDR3 contains 16 residues. Trimming left V 11 bases short and J 1 base short, with 20 bases between.